This T cell receptor beta chain comes out of a study of a mutant IDH1 vaccine in newly diagnosed glioma listed by TCRdb under 2021. Broadly, across the study: Vaccination was initiated 4-6 weeks after radiotherapy alone, or concurrently with temozolomide cycles in the chemotherapy-containing groups. The 32 treated patients were roughly 60% male and around 40% female, with a mean age of 40.4 years. Prior to enrollment, standard therapy consisting of radiotherapy alone, temozolomide alone, or radiochemotherapy with temozolomide had been administered to patients, with the combination being received by most patients. Visit V12 was the week-35 safety follow-up and visit V13 was the week-47 end of study. Six visits were used for peripheral blood collection: V03 (baseline), V05, V07, V10, V12 and V13. Longitudinal TCRB deep sequencing was performed for roughly 24 treated patients wherever samples were available for exploratory analyses.

A word on this clone: No cognate antigen has been identified for it. The junction differs from germline at one of its ends, possibly a read error.

General findings and caveats noted by the study authors: PBMC samples for TCRB deep sequencing were selected based on availability. It was noted by the authors that analyses of patient blood samples could not be reproduced owing to sample limitations. Changes in the top peripheral T cell clonotypes picked up by TCRB sequencing did not appear to be linked to pseudoprogression. Immune responses induced by the vaccine were seen in roughly 92% of patients across multiple MHC alleles.

The time point label here, explained by the study, means: week 35, safety follow-up. Each vaccine dose was 300 ug of a 20-mer mutant IDH1 peptide in Montanide, given subcutaneously with topical imiquimod. Patients were given eight vaccinations, in weeks 1, 3, 5, 7, 11, 15, 19 and 23, which matched visits V03 through V10. The donors had newly diagnosed IDH1-mutant astrocytomas of WHO grade 3 or 4 that showed loss of nuclear ATRX. The samples were drawn from NOA16, a multicentre, single-arm, open-label phase I trial in Germany that tested a mutant IDH1 peptide vaccine in humans for the first time. Genomic DNA for TCRB sequencing was extracted from EDTA blood using the DNeasy Blood and Tissue Kit. The library was obtained by the immunoSEQ multiplex PCR assay. The hsTCRB Kit was used according to the manufacturer's protocol to amplify rearranged TCR beta chain sequences. TCRB libraries were sequenced on an Illumina MiSeq. Per the original workflow: The kit vendor's proprietary platform handled demultiplexing, trimming and gene mapping. TCRdb's version of the immuneACCESS table is confined to in-frame rearrangements and falls short of the full clone set. An unresolved V gene accounts for under half of the shortfall where checked; the remainder is of unknown origin. Clone size and the V and J calls come from that table; the DNA yielded D and trimming. In all, the sample holds tens of thousands of clones, and roughly 80% of those were seen once. Roughly 5.2% of the sample is held by the ten biggest clonotypes.

Via the germline V gene, CDR1 is MNHNS and CDR2 SASEGT. Spanning cysteine to phenylalanine, the CDR3 consists of 16 amino acids. CDR3 DNA only is kept here, 48 bases in frame from base 1. The V and J segments used are TRBV6-1 and TRBJ2-3; 7 middle bases align to TRBD1. Material: PBMCs, obtained from a glioma patient whose treatment included an IDH1 peptide vaccine. The TCR comes from a middle-aged man with glioma. The nucleotides are TGTGCCAGCAGGGAAGACAGGGCTTCGGACACAGATACGCAGTATTTT. Its translation reads: CASREDRASDTDTQYF.